This entry lists 8 T cell receptor beta chains sequenced from one sample in a study of cytomegalovirus exposure and HLA in healthy donors. 60 Vbeta and 13 Jbeta primers were used in PCR. The protocol was immunoSEQ multiplex PCR, while the TCRdb copy is restricted to in-frame clones and leaves out a portion. The sample has roughly 130,000 clones, around 66% seen once; the top ten hold 5.5% to 7%. The material sequenced was PBMCs. The receptor source for this set is a woman aged 60 to 75 in good health and CMV-seronegative.

This clone was seen a single time. The rearrangement joins TRBV6-6 to TRBJ2-3; 12 bases are a match to TRBD2. CDR1 is MNHNY, CDR2 SVGAGI, per germline (reference sequence). The V gene end was trimmed by 6 bases and the J gene end by 1 base; junction bases not matched to a gene: 2. The CDR3 contains 15 residues. CDR3 loop: CASSGTSGRTDTQYF. The CDR3 region has the DNA TGTGCCAGCAGCGGGACTAGCGGGCGCACAGATACGCAGTATTTT.

The chain is built from TRBV6-6 and TRBJ1-2; TRBD1 might be the D (6 bases). The V gene lost 8 bases and the J gene lost 3 bases, with 10 bases spanning the gap. The CDR3 is made up of 12 amino acids. Germline CDR1 is MNHNY and CDR2 is SVGAGI (reference sequence). The CDR3 is CASGDTYYGYTF. The CDR3 nucleotides are TGTGCCAGCGGGGACACTTACTATGGCTACACCTTC.

This chain connects TRBV5-1 to TRBJ1-1, with TRBD1 identical over 9 bases. The CDR3 covers 15 residues. Germline V gene data show CDR1 as SGHRS and CDR2 as YFSETQ. The V and J ends lost 4 bases and 0 bases, in that order; junction bases with no gene match: 4. The CDR3 region is CASSGTGNMNTEAFF. In nucleotides, the CDR3 is TGCGCCAGCAGCGGGACAGGGAACATGAACACTGAAGCTTTCTTT.

The chain employs TRBV7-2 and TRBJ2-2, with TRBD2 matching 10 bases. The CDR3 loop spans 16 amino acids. Trimming removed 5 bases from V and 4 bases from J; junction bases left unmatched: 7. Germline V gene sequence: CDR1 SGHTA, CDR2 FQGNSA. The CDR3 nucleotides read TGTGCCAGCAGCCCTAGTAGCGGGAGGCCCACCGGGGAGCTGTTTTTT. Amino acid sequence: CASSPSSGRPTGELFF.

This sequence joins TRBV6-1 and TRBJ2-7; D is possibly TRBD2 (6 bases). Per the germline V gene, CDR1 is MNHNS and CDR2 is SASEGT. The CDR3 is made up of 12 amino acids. V lost 10 bases and J 6 bases, leaving 16 bases between the germline ends. In DNA, the CDR3 is TGTGCCACCCGACTAGGCGGGGCCGAGCAGTACTTC. Amino acid sequence: CATRLGGAEQYF.

The genes are TRBV6-1 and TRBJ2-7, with 10 bases matching TRBD2. V shed 4 bases and J 3 bases; nucleotides not matched to a gene: 6. Germline CDR1 MNHNS, CDR2 SASEGT. CDR3 length equals 15 residues. The DNA of the CDR3 is TGTGCCAGCAGTGGACTAGCGGGCCCACTCTACGAGCAGTACTTC. Protein: CASSGLAGPLYEQYF.

This clone was found a few times. The rearrangement uses TRBV6-5 and TRBJ2-1; the match to TRBD2 covers 8 bases. V shed 9 bases, J shed 3 bases, and the junction held 10 bases outside the gene matches. Germline V gene lookup returns CDR1 MNHEY and CDR2 SVGAGI. CDR3 length equals 15 residues. The CDR3, as DNA: TGTGCCAGTAAAAGAAGCGGGGGCGACTACAATGAGCAGTTCTTC. Amino acids: CASKRSGGDYNEQFF.

This clone came up once. This rearrangement joins TRBV28 to TRBJ2-1; 8 bases align to TRBD1. Germline-derived CDR1 and CDR2 are MDHEN and SYDVKM. The CDR3 has 16 amino acids. Losses at the gene ends were 3 bases for V and 7 bases for J; bases not matched to a gene: 11. The CDR3 DNA reads as TGTGCCAGCAGTTTGGTCGCGCAGGGGGCGGGTAATGAGCAGTTCTTC. Protein: CASSLVAQGAGNEQFF.